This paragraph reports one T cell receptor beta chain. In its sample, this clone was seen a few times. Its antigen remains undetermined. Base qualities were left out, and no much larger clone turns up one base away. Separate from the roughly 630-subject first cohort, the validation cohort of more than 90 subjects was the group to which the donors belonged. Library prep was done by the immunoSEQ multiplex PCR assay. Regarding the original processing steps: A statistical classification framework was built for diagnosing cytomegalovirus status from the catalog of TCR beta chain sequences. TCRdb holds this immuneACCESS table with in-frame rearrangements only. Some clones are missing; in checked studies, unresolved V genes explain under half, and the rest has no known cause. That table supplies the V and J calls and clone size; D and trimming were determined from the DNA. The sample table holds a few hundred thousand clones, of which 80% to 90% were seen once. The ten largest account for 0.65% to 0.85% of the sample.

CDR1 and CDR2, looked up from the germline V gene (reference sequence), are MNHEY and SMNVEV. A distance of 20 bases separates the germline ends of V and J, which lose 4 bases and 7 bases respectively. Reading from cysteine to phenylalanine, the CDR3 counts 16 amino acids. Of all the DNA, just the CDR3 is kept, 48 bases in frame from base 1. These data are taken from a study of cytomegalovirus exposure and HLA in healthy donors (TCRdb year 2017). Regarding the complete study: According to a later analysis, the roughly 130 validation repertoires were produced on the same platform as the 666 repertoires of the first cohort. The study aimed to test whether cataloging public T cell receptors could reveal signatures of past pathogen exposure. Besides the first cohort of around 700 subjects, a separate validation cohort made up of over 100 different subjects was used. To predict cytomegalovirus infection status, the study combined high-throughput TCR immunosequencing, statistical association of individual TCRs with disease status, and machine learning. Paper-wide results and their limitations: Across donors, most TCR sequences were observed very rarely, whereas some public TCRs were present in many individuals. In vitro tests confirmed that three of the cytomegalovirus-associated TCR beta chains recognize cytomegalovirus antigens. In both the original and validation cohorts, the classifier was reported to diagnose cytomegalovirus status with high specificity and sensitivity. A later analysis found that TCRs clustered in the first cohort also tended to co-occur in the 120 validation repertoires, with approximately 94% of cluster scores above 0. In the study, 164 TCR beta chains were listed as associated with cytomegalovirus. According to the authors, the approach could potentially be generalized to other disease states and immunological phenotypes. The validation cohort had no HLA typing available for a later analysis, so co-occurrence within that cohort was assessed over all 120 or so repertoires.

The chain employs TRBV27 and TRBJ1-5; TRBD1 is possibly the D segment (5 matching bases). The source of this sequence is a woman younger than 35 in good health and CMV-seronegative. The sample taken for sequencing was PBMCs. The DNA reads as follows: TGTGCCAGCAGTTCGGGGACGGGGGTACTGGGGCAGCCCCAGCATTTT. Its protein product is CASSSGTGVLGQPQHF.